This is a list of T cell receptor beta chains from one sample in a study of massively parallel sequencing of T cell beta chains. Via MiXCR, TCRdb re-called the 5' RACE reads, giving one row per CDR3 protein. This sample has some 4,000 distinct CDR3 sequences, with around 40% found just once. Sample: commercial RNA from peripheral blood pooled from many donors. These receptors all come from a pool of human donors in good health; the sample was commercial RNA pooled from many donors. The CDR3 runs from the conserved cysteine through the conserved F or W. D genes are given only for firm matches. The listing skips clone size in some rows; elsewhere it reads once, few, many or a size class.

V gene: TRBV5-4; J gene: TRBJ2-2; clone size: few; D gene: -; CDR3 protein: CASSLAVFTGELFF; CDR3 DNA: TGTGCCAGCAGCTTGGCGGTGTTCACCGGGGAGCTGTTTTTT
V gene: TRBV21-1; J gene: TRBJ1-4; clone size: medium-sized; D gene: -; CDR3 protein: CASSKVEKLFF; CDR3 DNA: TGTGCCAGCAGCAAGGTTGAAAAACTGTTTTTT
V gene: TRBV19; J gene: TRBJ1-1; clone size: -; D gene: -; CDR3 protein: CASNDGYTEAFF; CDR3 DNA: TGTGCCAGTAATGACGGGTACACTGAAGCTTTCTTT
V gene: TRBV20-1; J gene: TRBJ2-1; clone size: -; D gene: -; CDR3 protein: CSARGRIDNEQFF; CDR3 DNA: TGCAGTGCTAGGGGGAGGATCGACAATGAGCAGTTCTTC
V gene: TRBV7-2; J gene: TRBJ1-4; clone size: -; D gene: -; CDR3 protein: CASSFGGRNEKLFF; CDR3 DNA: TGTGCCAGCAGCTTTGGGGGACGTAATGAAAAACTGTTTTTT
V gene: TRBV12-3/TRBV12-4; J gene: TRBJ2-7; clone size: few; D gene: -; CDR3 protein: CASSFTDAYEQYF; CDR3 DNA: TGTGCCAGCAGTTTCACTGATGCCTACGAGCAGTACTTC
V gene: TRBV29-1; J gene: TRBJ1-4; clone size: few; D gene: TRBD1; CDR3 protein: CSVDLRGPLEKLFF; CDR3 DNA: TGCAGCGTTGACCTCAGGGGGCCATTGGAAAAACTGTTTTTT
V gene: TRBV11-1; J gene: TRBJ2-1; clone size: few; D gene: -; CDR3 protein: CASSFNEQFF; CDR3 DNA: TGTGCCAGCAGCTTTAATGAGCAGTTCTTC
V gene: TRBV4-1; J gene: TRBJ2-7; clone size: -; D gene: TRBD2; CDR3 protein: CASSQGLGSYEQYF; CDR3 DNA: TGCGCCAGCAGCCAGGGACTAGGGTCTTACGAGCAGTACTTC
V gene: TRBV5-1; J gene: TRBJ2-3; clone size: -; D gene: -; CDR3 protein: CASSLGLPNTDTQYF; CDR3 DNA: TGCGCCAGCAGCTTGGGGTTACCCAATACCGATACGCAGTATTTT
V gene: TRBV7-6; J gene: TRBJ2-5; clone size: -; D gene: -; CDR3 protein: CAVSGGETQYF; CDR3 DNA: TGTGCCGTCAGCGGTGGGGAGACCCAGTACTTC
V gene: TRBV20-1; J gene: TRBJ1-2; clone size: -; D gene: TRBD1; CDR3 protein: CSAGTGGDGYTF; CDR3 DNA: TGCAGTGCAGGGACAGGGGGGGATGGCTACACCTTC
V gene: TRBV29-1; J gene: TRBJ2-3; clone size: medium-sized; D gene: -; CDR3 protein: CSVETGVTDTQYF; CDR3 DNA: TGCAGCGTTGAAACGGGAGTCACAGATACGCAGTATTTT
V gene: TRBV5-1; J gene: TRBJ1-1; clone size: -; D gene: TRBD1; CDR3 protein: CASSWTGGTEAFF; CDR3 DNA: TGCGCCAGCAGCTGGACAGGCGGCACTGAAGCTTTCTTT
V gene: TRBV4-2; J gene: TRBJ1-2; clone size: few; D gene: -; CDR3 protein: CASSQDAYGYTF; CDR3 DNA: TGTGCCAGCAGCCAGGACGCCTATGGCTACACCTTC
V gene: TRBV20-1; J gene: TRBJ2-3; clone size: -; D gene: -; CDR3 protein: CSAGAFTDTQYF; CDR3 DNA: TGCAGTGCCGGGGCATTCACAGATACGCAGTATTTT
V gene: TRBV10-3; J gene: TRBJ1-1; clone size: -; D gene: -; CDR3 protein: CAISGPEVVAFF; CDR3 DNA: TGTGCCATCAGTGGGCCGGAGGTGGTGGCTTTCTTT
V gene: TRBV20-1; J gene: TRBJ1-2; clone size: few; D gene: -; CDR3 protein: CSARDIGGINYGYTF; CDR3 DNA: TGCAGTGCTAGAGATATCGGGGGAATTAACTATGGCTACACCTTC
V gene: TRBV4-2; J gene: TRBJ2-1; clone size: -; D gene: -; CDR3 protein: CASSQGAREEVEQFF; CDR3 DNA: TGTGCCAGCAGCCAAGGGGCCAGGGAAGAGGTTGAGCAGTTCTTC
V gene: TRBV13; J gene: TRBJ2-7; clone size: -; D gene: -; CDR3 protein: CASSPFRDPYEQYF; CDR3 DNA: TGTGCCAGCAGCCCCTTCCGGGATCCCTACGAGCAGTACTTC
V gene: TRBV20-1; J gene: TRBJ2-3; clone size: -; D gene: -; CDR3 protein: CSATDASPDTQYF; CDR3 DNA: TGCAGTGCTACGGATGCATCCCCAGATACGCAGTATTTT
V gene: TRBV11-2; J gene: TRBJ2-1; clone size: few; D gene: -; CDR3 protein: CASSLEGGGLDEQFF; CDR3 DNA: TGTGCCAGCAGCTTAGAGGGGGGAGGCCTGGATGAGCAGTTCTTC
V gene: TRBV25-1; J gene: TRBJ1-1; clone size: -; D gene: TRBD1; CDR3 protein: CASSGNPDRGPEAFF; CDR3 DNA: TGTGCCAGCAGTGGTAACCCGGACAGGGGACCTGAAGCTTTCTTT
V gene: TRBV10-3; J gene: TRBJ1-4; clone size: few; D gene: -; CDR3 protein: CAISESGGGEKLFF; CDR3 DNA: TGTGCCATCAGTGAGTCCGGGGGAGGTGAAAAACTGTTTTTT
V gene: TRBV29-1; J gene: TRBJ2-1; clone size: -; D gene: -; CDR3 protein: CSVPTRRDFNEQFF; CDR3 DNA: TGCAGCGTTCCCACTAGGCGGGATTTCAATGAGCAGTTCTTC
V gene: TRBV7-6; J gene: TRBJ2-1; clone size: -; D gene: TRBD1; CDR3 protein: CASCPGTGIDEQFF; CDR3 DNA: TGTGCCAGCTGTCCGGGGACAGGGATAGATGAGCAGTTCTTC
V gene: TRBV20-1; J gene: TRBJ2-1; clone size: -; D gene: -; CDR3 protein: CSASPVNEQFF; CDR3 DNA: TGCAGTGCTAGCCCGGTCAACGAGCAGTTCTTC
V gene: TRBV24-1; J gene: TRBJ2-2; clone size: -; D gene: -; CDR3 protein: CATSVRAYTGELFF; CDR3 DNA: TGTGCCACCAGTGTGAGGGCTTACACCGGGGAGCTGTTTTTT
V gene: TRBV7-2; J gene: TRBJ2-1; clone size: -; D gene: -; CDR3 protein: CASSLSGLDNEQFF; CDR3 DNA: TGTGCCAGCAGCTTATCAGGGCTTGACAATGAGCAGTTCTTC
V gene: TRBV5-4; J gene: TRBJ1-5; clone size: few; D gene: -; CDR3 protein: CASSLDRANQPQHF; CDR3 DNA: TGTGCCAGCAGCTTGGACAGAGCAAATCAGCCCCAGCATTTT
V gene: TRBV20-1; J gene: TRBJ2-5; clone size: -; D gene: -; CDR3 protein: CSARFESHQETQYF; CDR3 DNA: TGCAGTGCTAGATTCGAGTCACACCAAGAGACCCAGTACTTC
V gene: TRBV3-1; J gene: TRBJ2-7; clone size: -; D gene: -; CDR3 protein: CASSLAGAYEQYF; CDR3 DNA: TGTGCCAGCAGCCTCGCCGGAGCCTACGAGCAGTACTTC
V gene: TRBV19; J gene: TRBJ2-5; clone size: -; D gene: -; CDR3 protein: CASRDAVLKTQYF; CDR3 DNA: TGTGCCAGTAGGGACGCCGTGCTAAAGACCCAGTACTTC
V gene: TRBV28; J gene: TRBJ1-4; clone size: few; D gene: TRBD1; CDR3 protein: CASSLFATGNEKLFF; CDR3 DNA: TGTGCCAGCAGTTTATTTGCGACAGGGAATGAAAAACTGTTTTTT